Detailed here is one T cell receptor (beta chain). This specimen belongs to a study of blood T cell repertoires in COVID-19. About the research overall: Some COVID-19 samples were acute and others convalescent; all came from the United States, Italy and Spain. Nucleic acid was either cDNA or gDNA, and it came from T cells, B-cell-depleted T cells, or PBMCs.

CDR1 is SNHLY and CDR2 is FYNNEI in the germline V gene. The CDR3 extends over 14 amino acids. The ends were cut back, 7 bases at V and 1 base at J, with 13 bases in the middle. As originally analysed: Using reference gene primer amplification, nucleated cell counts were estimated. Sequenced by immunoSEQ multiplex PCR; TCRdb stores in-frame clones only, minus some. V and J calls and clone size are those listed in that table; D and trimming were worked out from the DNA. The sample contains about 63,000 clones, 70% to 80% of which appear only once. The rearrangement uses TRBV2 and TRBJ1-1, with a tentative D call TRBD1 (6 bases). Sequences were obtained from peripheral blood. The clonotype was recovered from a woman aged 80 or over with acute or convalescent COVID-19. The CDR3 loop reads CASNSDSWNTEAFF. The CDR3 DNA reads as TGTGCCAGCAATTCGGACAGTTGGAACACTGAAGCTTTCTTT.